This is a list of T cell receptor beta chains from one sample in a study of CD8 T cells in Susac syndrome. Using its own MiXCR run on the immunoSEQ multiplex PCR reads, TCRdb lists one record per CDR3 protein. This sample yields almost 450,000 distinct CDR3 sequences, of which around 85% are seen a single time; 0.09% to 0.15% belongs to the top ten. Material: CD8+ T cells from PBMCs. These receptors were obtained from a human donor with multiple sclerosis. Each CDR3 is given without its conserved first and last residue. Only some rows state a clone size, as once, few, many or a class for expanded clones.

NA,TRBV11-1,17,TRBJ2-3,ASSSPRDNPSTYTDTQY
NA,TRBV27,13,TRBJ2-1,ASSLLGGGDNEQF
NA,TRBV29-1,10,TRBJ1-2,SVEHGIWGYT
once,TRBV27,13,TRBJ1-5,ASSLSFSGNQPQH
NA,TRBV30,14,TRBJ2-7,AWTGTSGPVFYEQY
NA,TRBV5-1,14,TRBJ1-2,ASSFARQNPLYGYT
few,TRBV5-6,13,TRBJ2-7,ASSLNGAASYEQY
NA,TRBV2,11,TRBJ2-1,AQPGRGYNEQF
NA,TRBV5-1,13,TRBJ2-2,ASSPRWGNTGELF
NA,TRBV20-1,13,TRBJ2-1,SADPTSGADNEQF
NA,TRBV5-1,12,TRBJ2-7,ASSRDRGDYEQY
few,TRBV6-1,10,TRBJ2-5,ASTSGVETQY
NA,TRBV6-1,14,TRBJ2-1,ASSEWAGSSYNEQF
NA,TRBV18,13,TRBJ2-4,ASSRGSQGKNIQY
NA,TRBV4-1,14,TRBJ2-7,ASSPSLGTTAGEQY
NA,TRBV7-6,15,TRBJ2-7,ASSLGDPKFSTYEQY
NA,TRBV27,14,TRBJ2-1,ASSPLGDSFYNEQF
NA,TRBV7-8,15,TRBJ2-1,ASNRVAGGLTYNEQF
once,TRBV6-5,14,TRBJ2-5,ASSSFGGNPRETQY
NA,TRBV3-1,13,TRBJ2-7,ASSPREPATYEQY
NA,TRBV4-2,13,TRBJ1-5,ASSQDPASNQPQH
NA,TRBV4-1,15,TRBJ2-7,ASSQLYSGLTSYEQY
NA,TRBV6-1,14,TRBJ2-7,ASSERLAGSSYEQY
NA,TRBV2,12,TRBJ1-1,ASRGPGSNTEAF
NA,TRBV29-1,12,TRBJ1-1,SVERQGGNTEAF